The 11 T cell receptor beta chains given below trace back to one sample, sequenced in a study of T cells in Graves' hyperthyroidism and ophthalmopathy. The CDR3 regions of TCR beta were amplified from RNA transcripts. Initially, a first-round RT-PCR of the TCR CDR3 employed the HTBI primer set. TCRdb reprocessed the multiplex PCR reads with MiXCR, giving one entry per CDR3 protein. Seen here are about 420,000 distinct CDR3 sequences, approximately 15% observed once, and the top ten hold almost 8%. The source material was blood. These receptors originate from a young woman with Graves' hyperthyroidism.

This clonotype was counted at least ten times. The CDR3 bases are TGTGCCAGCAGTCATACAACAGGGCCTTACAATGAGCAGTTCTTC. Protein product: CASSHTTGPYNEQFF. This chain joins TRBV27 and TRBJ2-1, with a tentative D call TRBD1 (6 bases). With 5 bases removed from V and 4 bases from J, the gap between germline ends came to 15 bases. The germline V gene has CDR1 MNHEY and CDR2 SMNVEV (reference sequence). This CDR3 has 15 amino acids.

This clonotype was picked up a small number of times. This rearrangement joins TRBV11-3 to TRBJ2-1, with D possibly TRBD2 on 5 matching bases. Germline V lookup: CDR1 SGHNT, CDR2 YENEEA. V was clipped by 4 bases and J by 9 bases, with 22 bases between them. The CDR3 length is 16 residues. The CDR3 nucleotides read TGTGCCAGCAGCTCCCCCAAAGTCCGGCCGGGGAGTGAGCAGTTCTTC. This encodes CASSSPKVRPGSEQFF.

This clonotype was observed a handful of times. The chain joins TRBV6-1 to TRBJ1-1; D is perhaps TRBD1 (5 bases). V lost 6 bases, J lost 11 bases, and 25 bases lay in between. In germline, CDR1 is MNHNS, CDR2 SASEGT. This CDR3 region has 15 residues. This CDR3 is CASSQQAGFVEAAFF. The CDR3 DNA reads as TGTGCCAGCAGCCAACAGGCGGGGTTTGTTGAGGCGGCTTTCTTT.

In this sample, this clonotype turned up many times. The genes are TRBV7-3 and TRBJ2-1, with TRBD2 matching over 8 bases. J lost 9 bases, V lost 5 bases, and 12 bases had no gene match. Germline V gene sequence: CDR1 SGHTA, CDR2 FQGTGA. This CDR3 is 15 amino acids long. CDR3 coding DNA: TGTGCCAGCAGCCCCTCGCCGGGGGGGGTTGGTGAGCAGTTCTTC. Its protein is CASSPSPGGVGEQFF.

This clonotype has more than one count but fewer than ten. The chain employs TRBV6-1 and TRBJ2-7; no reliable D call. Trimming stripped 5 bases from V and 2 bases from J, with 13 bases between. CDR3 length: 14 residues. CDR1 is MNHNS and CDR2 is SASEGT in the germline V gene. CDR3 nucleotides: TGTGCCAGCAGTTTACTTGACTTAGCCTACGAGCAGTACTTC. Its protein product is CASSLLDLAYEQYF.

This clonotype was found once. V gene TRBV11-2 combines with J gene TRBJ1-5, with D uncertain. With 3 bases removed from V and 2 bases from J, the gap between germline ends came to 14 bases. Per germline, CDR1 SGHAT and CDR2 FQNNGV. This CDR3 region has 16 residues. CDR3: CASSFLGFGGNQPQHF. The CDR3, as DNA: TGTGCCAGCAGCTTTTTGGGCTTCGGCGGCAATCAGCCCCAGCATTTT. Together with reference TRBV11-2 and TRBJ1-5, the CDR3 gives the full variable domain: EAGVAQSPRYKIIEKRQSVAFWCNPISGHATLYWYQQILGQGPKLLIQFQNNGVVDDSQLPKDRFSAERLKGVDSTLKIQPAKLEDSAVYLCASSFLGFGGNQPQHFGDGTRLSIL.

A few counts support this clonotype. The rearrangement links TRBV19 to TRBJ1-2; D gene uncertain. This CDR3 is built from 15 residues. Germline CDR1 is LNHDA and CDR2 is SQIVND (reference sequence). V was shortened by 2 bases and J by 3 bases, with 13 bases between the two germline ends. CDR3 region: CASSITDGAYYGYTF. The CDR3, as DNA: TGTGCCAGTAGTATAACGGACGGAGCCTACTATGGCTACACCTTC.

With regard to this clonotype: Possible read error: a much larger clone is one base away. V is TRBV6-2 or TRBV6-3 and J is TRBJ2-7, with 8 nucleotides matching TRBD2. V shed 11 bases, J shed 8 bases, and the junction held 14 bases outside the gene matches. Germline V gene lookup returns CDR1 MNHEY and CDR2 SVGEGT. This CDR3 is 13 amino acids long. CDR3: CALSSGGRYKQYF. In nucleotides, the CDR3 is TGTGCCCTCAGCAGCGGGGGCCGGTACAAGCAGTACTTC.

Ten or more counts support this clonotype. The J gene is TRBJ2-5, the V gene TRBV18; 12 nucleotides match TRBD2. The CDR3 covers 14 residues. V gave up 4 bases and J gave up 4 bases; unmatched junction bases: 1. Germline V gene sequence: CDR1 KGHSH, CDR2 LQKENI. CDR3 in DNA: TGTGCCAGCTCACTGACTAGCGGGAGAGAGACCCAGTACTTC. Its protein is CASSLTSGRETQYF.

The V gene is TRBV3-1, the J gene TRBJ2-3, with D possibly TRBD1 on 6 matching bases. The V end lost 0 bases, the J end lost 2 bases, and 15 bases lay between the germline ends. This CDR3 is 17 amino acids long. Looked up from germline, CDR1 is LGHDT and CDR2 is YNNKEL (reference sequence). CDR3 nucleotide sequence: TGTGCCAGCAGCCAAGATGGGTCAGGGGTGACCACAGATACGCAGTATTTT. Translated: CASSQDGSGVTTDTQYF.

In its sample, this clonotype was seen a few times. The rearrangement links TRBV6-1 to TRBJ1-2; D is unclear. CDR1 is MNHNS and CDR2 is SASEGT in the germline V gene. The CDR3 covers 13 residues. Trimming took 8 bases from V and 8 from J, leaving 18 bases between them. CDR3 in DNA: TGTGCCAGCGGTCTGGGAAGAGAGCGGGGCTACACCTTC. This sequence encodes CASGLGRERGYTF.